Listed here is a single T cell receptor beta chain. Antigen specificity is unknown. This sample was included in a study of cytomegalovirus exposure and HLA in healthy donors. The PCR contained 60 Vbeta and 13 Jbeta primers. The protocol was immunoSEQ multiplex PCR, while the TCRdb copy is restricted to in-frame clones and leaves out a portion. In the table there are 150,000 to 170,000 clones, roughly 80% of which are singletons. Although they were nominally healthy when sampled, donors likely had unrecorded immune exposures. General study results and limits: Confirmation in vitro established that a few CMV-associated chains were specific for CMV antigens. The authors judged a highly shared variant cluster likely a sequencing artifact.

This CDR3 comprises 15 residues. With 3 bases removed from V and 1 base from J, the gap between germline ends came to 11 bases. CDR1 is MNHNS, CDR2 SASEGT, per germline. The specimen was PBMCs. The source of this sequence is a man aged 30 to 39 in good health and CMV-seropositive. This chain connects TRBV6-1 to TRBJ2-3; no clear D. The CDR3 DNA reads as TGTGCCAGCAGTGATATCTCACGGGGCACAGATACGCAGTATTTT. Encoded protein: CASSDISRGTDTQYF.